This TCR beta chain was retrieved from a study of T cell responses to AZD1222 COVID-19 vaccine. Findings and limits, study-wide: None of the repertoires were sampled until the peak T cell response had passed.

TCRdb's table, derived via immunoSEQ multiplex PCR, lists solely in-frame clones and lacks some. The table records about 120,000 clones, 88% of them present only once. J lost 1 base, V lost 4 bases, and 7 bases had no gene match. The CDR3 sequence is 15 residues long. Germline V CDR1 and CDR2: LGHNA, YNFKEQ. This clone was found a few times. Its specificity is not known. The source of this sequence is an adult who received the AZD1222 COVID-19 vaccine. Source: peripheral blood, taken 28 days after the second AZD1222 dose. The chain links TRBV4-2 to TRBJ2-7, with 7 bases that match TRBD2. The CDR3 sequence is CASSRTGGGSYEQYF. The CDR3 DNA sequence: TGTGCCAGCAGCCGAACGGGGGGAGGATCCTACGAGCAGTACTTC.